These T cell receptor beta chains were read from a single sample in a study of T-cell reconstitution after alpha-beta-depleted transplantation in children. In TCRdb, the PCR reads were re-called with MiXCR into one record per CDR3 protein. The sample holds around 420,000 distinct CDR3 sequences, about 16% seen once. Specimen: PBMCs, mostly from graft donor cells, collected 360 days after TCRalphabeta/CD19-depleted stem cell transplant. The source is a boy younger than two who had a stem cell transplant for Wiskott-Aldrich syndrome, so the T cells may come from the graft donor. Both conserved end residues are part of each CDR3. D genes are given only for firm matches. Part of the rows lack a size; the others show once, few, many or a class for expanded clones.

clone_size: few; v_call: TRBV3-1; cdr3_length: 13; d_call: NA; j_call: TRBJ2-2; cdr3_aa: CASSQTRPGELFF; cdr3_nt: TGTGCCAGCAGCCAAACGCGACCCGGGGAGCTGTTTTTT
clone_size: NA; v_call: TRBV25-1; cdr3_length: 13; d_call: NA; j_call: TRBJ2-1; cdr3_aa: CASGDYGPNEQFF; cdr3_nt: TGTGCCAGCGGAGATTATGGACCCAATGAGCAGTTCTTC
clone_size: once; v_call: TRBV7-6; cdr3_length: 17; d_call: NA; j_call: TRBJ2-3; cdr3_aa: CASSSFPRVLATDTQYF; cdr3_nt: TGTGCCAGCAGCTCATTTCCCCGTGTGCTAGCCACAGATACGCAGTATTTT
clone_size: NA; v_call: TRBV7-9; cdr3_length: 13; d_call: NA; j_call: TRBJ1-1; cdr3_aa: CASSLNSATEAFF; cdr3_nt: TGTGCCAGCAGCCTAAACAGCGCCACTGAAGCTTTCTTT
clone_size: NA; v_call: TRBV28; cdr3_length: 15; d_call: NA; j_call: TRBJ2-7; cdr3_aa: CASSSRQAPLYEQYF; cdr3_nt: TGTGCCAGCAGTTCCAGACAGGCTCCCCTTTACGAGCAGTACTTC
clone_size: NA; v_call: TRBV20-1; cdr3_length: 16; d_call: TRBD2; j_call: TRBJ2-1; cdr3_aa: CSASSLLAGRYNEQFF; cdr3_nt: TGCAGTGCTAGTAGCCTACTAGCGGGGAGATACAATGAGCAGTTCTTC
clone_size: few; v_call: TRBV7-6; cdr3_length: 14; d_call: TRBD1; j_call: TRBJ2-1; cdr3_aa: CASSKGATYNEQFF; cdr3_nt: TGTGCCAGCAGCAAGGGGGCCACCTACAATGAGCAGTTCTTC
clone_size: few; v_call: TRBV6-1; cdr3_length: 13; d_call: NA; j_call: TRBJ2-1; cdr3_aa: CASKASAYNEQFF; cdr3_nt: TGTGCCAGCAAGGCTAGCGCTTACAATGAGCAGTTCTTC
clone_size: few; v_call: TRBV9; cdr3_length: 17; d_call: TRBD2; j_call: TRBJ2-5; cdr3_aa: CASSVGLAGIHQETQYF; cdr3_nt: TGTGCCAGCAGCGTAGGCCTAGCGGGCATACACCAAGAGACCCAGTACTTC
clone_size: NA; v_call: TRBV3-1; cdr3_length: 16; d_call: NA; j_call: TRBJ2-5; cdr3_aa: CASSPGGTTYQETQYF; cdr3_nt: TGTGCCAGCAGCCCCGGCGGGACAACGTACCAAGAGACCCAGTACTTC
clone_size: NA; v_call: TRBV29-1; cdr3_length: 16; d_call: TRBD1; j_call: TRBJ2-1; cdr3_aa: CSADHIVTGIYNEQFF; cdr3_nt: TGCAGCGCTGATCATATCGTGACAGGGATCTACAATGAGCAGTTCTTC
clone_size: few; v_call: TRBV4-2; cdr3_length: 13; d_call: NA; j_call: TRBJ2-1; cdr3_aa: CASSPVGFYEQFF; cdr3_nt: TGTGCCAGCAGCCCGGTAGGATTCTATGAGCAGTTCTTC
clone_size: few; v_call: TRBV6-5; cdr3_length: 14; d_call: NA; j_call: TRBJ2-1; cdr3_aa: CASSSGTRVEEQFF; cdr3_nt: TGTGCCAGCAGTTCCGGGACTCGAGTGGAGGAGCAGTTCTTC
clone_size: NA; v_call: TRBV27; cdr3_length: 15; d_call: TRBD1; j_call: TRBJ1-2; cdr3_aa: CASSLTGGPNYGYTF; cdr3_nt: TGTGCCAGCAGTCTAACAGGGGGCCCTAACTATGGCTACACCTTC
clone_size: few; v_call: TRBV7-9; cdr3_length: 14; d_call: NA; j_call: TRBJ2-2; cdr3_aa: CASSLQGWTGELFF; cdr3_nt: TGTGCCAGCAGCTTACAGGGTTGGACCGGGGAGCTGTTTTTT
clone_size: many; v_call: TRBV7-2; cdr3_length: 16; d_call: TRBD2; j_call: TRBJ2-3; cdr3_aa: CASSSRLAGSTDTQYF; cdr3_nt: TGTGCCAGCAGCTCCCGACTAGCGGGAAGCACAGATACGCAGTATTTT
clone_size: few; v_call: TRBV9; cdr3_length: 17; d_call: NA; j_call: TRBJ1-2; cdr3_aa: CASSVFRTITLGYGYTF; cdr3_nt: TGTGCCAGCAGCGTCTTCCGTACGATAACTCTTGGCTATGGCTACACCTTC
clone_size: NA; v_call: TRBV11-2; cdr3_length: 16; d_call: TRBD2; j_call: TRBJ2-1; cdr3_aa: CASSLGLAGGSNEQFF; cdr3_nt: TGTGCCAGCAGCTTAGGTCTAGCGGGGGGAAGCAATGAGCAGTTCTTC
clone_size: NA; v_call: TRBV4-3; cdr3_length: 16; d_call: NA; j_call: TRBJ1-4; cdr3_aa: CASSQDKRRANEKLFF; cdr3_nt: TGCGCCAGCAGCCAAGATAAGAGGAGGGCTAATGAAAAACTGTTTTTT
clone_size: few; v_call: TRBV6-1; cdr3_length: 15; d_call: NA; j_call: TRBJ2-2; cdr3_aa: CASSPPASNTGELFF; cdr3_nt: TGTGCCAGCAGCCCCCCGGCATCGAACACCGGGGAGCTGTTTTTT
clone_size: many; v_call: TRBV29-1; cdr3_length: 12; d_call: NA; j_call: TRBJ2-1; cdr3_aa: CSVQGFNNEQFF; cdr3_nt: TGCAGCGTGCAGGGTTTTAACAATGAGCAGTTCTTC
clone_size: few; v_call: TRBV20-1; cdr3_length: 16; d_call: NA; j_call: TRBJ1-4; cdr3_aa: CSAARLGAASKEKLFF; cdr3_nt: TGCAGTGCTGCTAGGCTGGGAGCGGCGTCGAAGGAAAAACTGTTTTTT
clone_size: many; v_call: TRBV27; cdr3_length: 16; d_call: TRBD2; j_call: TRBJ2-1; cdr3_aa: CASSLLSGSYYNEQFF; cdr3_nt: TGTGCCAGCAGTTTATTAAGCGGGAGCTACTACAATGAGCAGTTCTTC
clone_size: few; v_call: TRBV7-9; cdr3_length: 16; d_call: NA; j_call: TRBJ2-6; cdr3_aa: CASSLTGSSGANVLTF; cdr3_nt: TGTGCCAGCAGCTTAACTGGGAGCTCTGGGGCCAACGTCCTGACTTTC
clone_size: few; v_call: TRBV6-1; cdr3_length: 14; d_call: TRBD1; j_call: TRBJ2-1; cdr3_aa: CASSLGQGANEQFF; cdr3_nt: TGTGCCAGCAGTCTGGGACAGGGGGCCAATGAGCAGTTCTTC
clone_size: NA; v_call: TRBV24-1; cdr3_length: 14; d_call: NA; j_call: TRBJ2-7; cdr3_aa: CATSPSGTPYEQYF; cdr3_nt: TGTGCCACCAGCCCATCGGGAACCCCCTACGAGCAGTACTTC
clone_size: few; v_call: TRBV5-1; cdr3_length: 13; d_call: NA; j_call: TRBJ2-7; cdr3_aa: CASSLGTFDEQYF; cdr3_nt: TGCGCCAGCAGCTTGGGGACCTTTGACGAGCAGTACTTC
clone_size: few; v_call: TRBV6-1; cdr3_length: 15; d_call: NA; j_call: TRBJ2-1; cdr3_aa: CASSFGQQSYNEQFF; cdr3_nt: TGTGCCAGCAGCTTTGGACAGCAATCCTACAATGAGCAGTTCTTC
clone_size: NA; v_call: TRBV10-3; cdr3_length: 16; d_call: NA; j_call: TRBJ1-1; cdr3_aa: CAINSFGGAPNTEAFF; cdr3_nt: TGTGCCATCAACTCGTTCGGGGGGGCGCCCAACACTGAAGCTTTCTTT
clone_size: few; v_call: TRBV5-1; cdr3_length: 17; d_call: NA; j_call: TRBJ1-1; cdr3_aa: CASRVFTASGVSTEAFF; cdr3_nt: TGCGCCAGCAGAGTATTCACAGCGAGTGGGGTGAGCACTGAAGCTTTCTTT